One and the same sample provided the 30 T cell receptor beta chains below, sequenced in a study of a mutant IDH1 vaccine in newly diagnosed glioma. Their recognized antigens are unknown. Time point given: week 35, safety follow-up. What each vaccine dose contained was 300 ug of mutant IDH1 20-mer peptide, accompanied by topical imiquimod. Only in-frame clones appear in the TCRdb table, and some are missing; sequencing was by immunoSEQ multiplex PCR. The sample shows 50,000 to 75,000 clones, 74% of them seen only once. The source was PBMCs, collected from a glioma patient whose treatment included an IDH1 peptide vaccine. Every receptor here comes from a man between 45 and 60 years old with glioma.

This clone has a handful of counts. The CDR3 is CAYRDRAHNEQFF. The CDR3 region has the DNA TGTGCGTACCGGGACAGGGCCCACAATGAGCAGTTCTTC. The rearrangement links TRBV30 to TRBJ2-1; 9 bases fit TRBD1. CDR3 size: 13 residues. Germline CDR1 is GTSNPN and CDR2 is SVGIG (reference sequence).

The rearrangement uses TRBV4-3 and TRBJ2-1; D is unclear. From germline, CDR1 is LGHNA and CDR2 YSLEER. This CDR3 is built from 13 residues. Trimming took off 0 bases at V and 1 base at J, with 1 base between the two ends. The CDR3, as DNA: TGCGCCAGCAGCCAAGAATCCTACAATGAGCAGTTCTTC. Its translation is CASSQESYNEQFF.

The chain recombines TRBV18 with TRBJ2-7; D possibly corresponds to TRBD1 (6 bases). Per germline, CDR1 KGHSH and CDR2 LQKENI. This CDR3 spans 16 amino acids. The V and J ends lost 2 bases and 6 bases respectively, with 20 bases between them. The CDR3 DNA reads TGTGCCAGCTCACCAATCACGACACAGGGCAAGGCCGAGCAGTACTTC. This gives the protein CASSPITTQGKAEQYF.

The genes are TRBV6-5 and TRBJ2-7; D is tentatively TRBD1 or TRBD2 (6 bases each). Germline V gives CDR1 MNHEY, CDR2 SVGAGI. This CDR3 region has 11 residues. Trimming removed 2 bases at V and 8 bases at J, with 7 bases between. The CDR3 here is CASSYRGQQYF. Here the CDR3 DNA reads TGTGCCAGCAGTTACCGGGGGCAGCAGTACTTC.

The chain employs TRBV10-3 and TRBJ2-5, with TRBD2 matching over 7 bases. The germline V gene has CDR1 ENHRY and CDR2 SYGVKD. The CDR3 runs to 15 residues. Unmatched junction bases numbered 10, after V lost 6 bases and J lost 3 bases. CDR3 in DNA: TGTGCCATCAGACCCGGGACTACGGGGGAAGAGACCCAGTACTTC. Translated, it gives CAIRPGTTGEETQYF.

This sequence joins TRBV2 and TRBJ1-3; D is unclear. This CDR3 spans 12 amino acids. From germline, CDR1 is SNHLY and CDR2 FYNNEI. V was shortened by 5 bases and J by 9 bases, with 11 bases between the two germline ends. The CDR3 nucleotides read TGTGCCAGCAGTTTAGACCGAAGCACCATATATTTT. This gives the protein CASSLDRSTIYF.

This chain links TRBV12-5 with TRBJ2-2, with TRBD2 matching over 10 bases. The CDR3 runs 16 residues. Germline V gene data show CDR1 as LGHNT and CDR2 as FRNRAP. Trimming removed 6 bases from V and 4 bases from J; junction bases left unmatched: 8. The CDR3 here is CASGVELAGPTGELFF. The CDR3 DNA sequence: TGTGCTAGTGGGGTGGAACTAGCGGGGCCCACCGGGGAGCTGTTTTTT.

The chain is built from TRBV11-2 and TRBJ1-2; D remains ambiguous. Germline V gene data show CDR1 as SGHAT and CDR2 as FQNNGV. The CDR3 spans 13 residues. The germline V and J ends were trimmed by 5 bases and 4 bases, with 11 bases remaining between them. CDR3 coding DNA: TGTGCCAGCAGCCCTGGACTTGTCTATGGCTACACCTTC. Protein sequence: CASSPGLVYGYTF.

The V call is TRBV7-8, the J call TRBJ2-2, with 11 nucleotides matching TRBD1. Germline V gene sequence: CDR1 SGHVS, CDR2 FQNEAQ. The CDR3 totals 16 residues. The V and J ends lost 5 bases and 5 bases, in that order; junction bases with no gene match: 7. The CDR3 DNA reads TGTGCCAGCAGCAACCAGGGACAGGGGGGGACCGGGGAGCTGTTTTTT. It encodes CASSNQGQGGTGELFF. The full variable domain, rest sourced from reference TRBV7-8 and TRBJ2-2, is GAGVSQSPRYKVAKRGQDVALRCDPISGHVSLFWYQQALGQGPEFLTYFQNEAQLDKSGLPSDRFFAERPEGSVSTLKIQRTQQEDSAVYLCASSNQGQGGTGELFFGEGSRLTVL.

CDR3 residues: CASSLTAGTRTDTQYF. In nucleotides, the CDR3 is TGTGCCAGCAGCTTGACAGCGGGGACCCGCACAGATACGCAGTATTTT. The genes are TRBV5-6 and TRBJ2-3; 7 nucleotides line up with TRBD2. Per the germline V gene, CDR1 is SGHDT and CDR2 is YYEEEE. The ends lost 1 base at V and 1 base at J; junction bases unmatched: 6. The CDR3 runs to 16 residues.

This clone has ten or more counts. The rearrangement uses TRBV25-1 and TRBJ1-2; D not certain. Trimming left V 4 bases short and J 7 bases short, with 19 bases between. Germline V gene lookup returns CDR1 MGHDK and CDR2 SYGVNS. The CDR3 is 15 amino acids. The CDR3 here is CASSVTFGGVAGYTF. In DNA form, the CDR3 reads TGTGCCAGCAGTGTCACCTTCGGCGGGGTCGCTGGCTACACCTTC.

This clone was counted a few times. The J gene is TRBJ2-7, the V gene TRBV30; no clear D gene. Germline V CDR1 and CDR2: GTSNPN, SVGIG (reference sequence). V gave up 2 bases and J gave up 5 bases, with 16 bases separating them. This CDR3 is 14 amino acids long. CDR3 nucleotide sequence: TGTGCCTGGAGTTCAGGTAGCCTCTCGGACGAGCAGTACTTC. This codes for CAWSSGSLSDEQYF. The complete variable domain, with remaining parts taken from reference TRBV30 and TRBJ2-7, reads SQTIHQWPATLVQPVGSPLSLECTVEGTSNPNLYWYRQAAGRGLQLLFYSVGIGQISSEVPQNLSASRPQDRQFILSSKKLLLSDSGFYLCAWSSGSLSDEQYFGPGTRLTVT.

The chain carries TRBV29-1 and TRBJ1-5; TRBD1 agrees at 10 bases. The germline V gene encodes CDR1 SQVTM and CDR2 ANQGSEA. CDR3 length: 13 amino acids. Unmatched junction bases numbered 7, after V lost 8 bases and J lost 6 bases. The CDR3 DNA is TGCAGCACCTGGACAGGGGGAACTCAGCCCCAGCATTTT. This codes for CSTWTGGTQPQHF.

The J gene is TRBJ2-7, the V gene TRBV7-2, with D possibly matching TRBD1 (6 bases). The CDR3 is 15 amino acids. CDR1 SGHTA and CDR2 FQGNSA come from the germline V gene. Trimming took 1 base from V and 3 from J, leaving 13 bases between them. The CDR3 DNA reads as TGTGCCAGCAGCTTAGTAACAGGGCAGGACTACGAGCAGTACTTC. It specifies CASSLVTGQDYEQYF.

This chain joins TRBV14 and TRBJ2-7; a weak D match, TRBD2 (6 bases). V was shortened by 3 bases and J by 3 bases, with 15 bases between the two germline ends. Germline CDR1 reads SGHDN; CDR2 reads FVKESK. There are 15 residues in the CDR3. DNA for the CDR3: TGTGCCAGCAGCCAGAGTATTGCGGGGAACTACGAGCAGTACTTC. Translating it yields CASSQSIAGNYEQYF. Looking up the rest from reference TRBV14 and TRBJ2-7 gives the full variable domain: EAGVTQFPSHSVIEKGQTVTLRCDPISGHDNLYWYRRVMGKEIKFLLHFVKESKQDESGMPNNRFLAERTGGTYSTLKVQPAELEDSGVYFCASSQSIAGNYEQYFGPGTRLTVT.

This clone was detected once. At the DNA level, this CDR3 is encoded by other sequences in the same sample as well. V is TRBV9 and J is TRBJ2-5; TRBD2 matches 8 bases. Germline CDR1 SGDLS, CDR2 YYNGEE. The V gene end was trimmed by 3 bases and the J gene end by 2 bases; junction bases not matched to a gene: 3. The CDR3 sequence is 14 residues long. The CDR3 is CASSASGLQETQYF. CDR3 sequence (DNA): TGTGCCAGCAGCGCTAGCGGGCTTCAAGAGACCCAGTACTTC.

The V call is TRBV30, the J call TRBJ1-1, with 8 bases fitting TRBD1. The CDR3 runs 14 residues. CDR1 and CDR2 (germline): GTSNPN, SVGIG (reference sequence). The V and J ends lost 5 bases and 3 bases, in that order; junction bases with no gene match: 8. The CDR3 DNA reads as TGTGCCTGGGGCCTGACAGGGGAAGACACTGAAGCTTTCTTT. It is translated as CAWGLTGEDTEAFF.

This sequence joins TRBV2 and TRBJ2-1; D not certain. Germline CDR1 reads SNHLY; CDR2 reads FYNNEI. The CDR3 has 14 residues. V was clipped by 5 bases and J by 2 bases, with 10 bases between them. The CDR3 nucleotides read TGTGCCAGCAGTTTAATCACACCCTACAATGAGCAGTTCTTC. Protein: CASSLITPYNEQFF.

V is TRBV19 and J is TRBJ1-2, with 9 bases fitting TRBD1. Per the germline V gene, CDR1 is LNHDA and CDR2 is SQIVND (reference sequence). V lost 8 bases to trimming and J lost 2 bases; unmatched junction nucleotides: 9. This CDR3 has 15 residues. CDR3 residues: CASEVTGTGNYGYTF. CDR3 nucleotide sequence: TGTGCCAGTGAGGTCACCGGGACAGGGAACTATGGCTACACCTTC.

This chain connects TRBV10-2 to TRBJ1-1; a possible D gene is TRBD1 (5 bases). CDR1 is WSHSY and CDR2 is SAAADI in the germline V gene. The CDR3 length is 13 residues. V was cut by 6 bases and J by 1 base, with 9 bases left in between. CDR3 residues: CASRDTWNTEAFF. In nucleotides, the CDR3 is TGCGCCAGCAGGGACACCTGGAACACTGAAGCTTTCTTT.

This chain joins TRBV20-1 and TRBJ2-5; no clear D gene. V was cut by 0 bases and J by 7 bases, with 6 bases left in between. The CDR3 runs 11 residues. CDR1 is DFQATT, CDR2 SNEGSKA, per germline (reference sequence). The CDR3 loop is CSARDRPTQYF. CDR3 coding DNA: TGCAGTGCTAGAGATCGTCCGACCCAGTACTTC.

The V gene is TRBV6-5, the J gene TRBJ2-1; no clear D gene. V was cut by 2 bases and J by 0 bases, with 11 bases left in between. The CDR3 sequence is 16 residues long. CDR1 is MNHEY and CDR2 is SVGAGI in the germline V gene. For the CDR3, the DNA is TGTGCCAGCAGTTACGAGTCATTGAGCTCCTACAATGAGCAGTTCTTC. Translating gives CASSYESLSSYNEQFF.

The sample holds one count of this clone. V is TRBV5-4 and J is TRBJ1-4, with TRBD1 as a possible D gene (6 bases). The V gene's germline CDR1 is SGHNT and CDR2 YYREEE (reference sequence). The ends were cut back, 4 bases at V and 14 bases at J, with 18 bases in the middle. This CDR3 is 13 amino acids long. The CDR3, as DNA: TGTGCCAGCAGCCCTCTAGAGGGGGGACCGCTGTTTTTT. It codes for CASSPLEGGPLFF.

The chain uses TRBV6-5 and TRBJ2-7; perhaps TRBD1 as D (5 bases). Trimming stripped 6 bases from V and 0 bases from J, with 9 bases between. The CDR3 is made up of 13 amino acids. Germline V gene data show CDR1 as MNHEY and CDR2 as SVGAGI. The CDR3 spells CASSRTLSYEQYF. CDR3 DNA sequence: TGTGCCAGCAGCCGGACACTCTCCTACGAGCAGTACTTC.

The chain joins TRBV5-6 to TRBJ2-1; possibly TRBD2 for D (9 bases). The V end was cut by 4 bases, the J end by 10 bases, with 18 bases between. The CDR3 has 14 residues. From germline, CDR1 is SGHDT and CDR2 YYEEEE. The CDR3: CASSLAGQAVEQFF. As DNA, the CDR3 is TGTGCCAGCAGCCTAGCGGGACAGGCGGTAGAGCAGTTCTTC.

V and J are TRBV7-9 and TRBJ1-1; no clear D gene. The V gene's germline CDR1 is SEHNR and CDR2 FQNEAQ (reference sequence). The CDR3 length is 15 residues. V was clipped by 4 bases and J by 1 base, with 13 bases between them. The CDR3 DNA reads as TGTGCCAGCAGCTCGAGGACGGTGGAGAACACTGAAGCTTTCTTT. Amino acid sequence: CASSSRTVENTEAFF.

This clone was seen a handful of times. The genes are TRBV5-6 and TRBJ1-1; D unclear. Germline CDR1 SGHDT, CDR2 YYEEEE. The CDR3 has 13 residues. V gave up 2 bases and J gave up 0 bases, with 5 bases separating them. DNA for the CDR3: TGTGCCAGCAGCTTACCTGTGAACACTGAAGCTTTCTTT. Protein sequence: CASSLPVNTEAFF.

The chain links TRBV29-1 to TRBJ2-1; D might be TRBD1 (6 bases). V was clipped by 1 base and J by 9 bases, with 10 bases between them. CDR1 and CDR2 (germline): SQVTM, ANQGSEA. The CDR3 sequence is 12 residues long. CDR3 amino acids: CSVEARGTEQFF. CDR3 DNA: TGCAGCGTTGAAGCCAGGGGAACTGAGCAGTTCTTC.

The V and J genes are TRBV14 and TRBJ2-2, with 7 bases lining up with TRBD1. Germline loops: CDR1 SGHDN, CDR2 FVKESK. The junction had 3 bases not matched to a gene; V was cut back by 5 bases and J by 6 bases. The CDR3 extends over 13 amino acids. The CDR3 region is CASSFTGAGELFF. As DNA, the CDR3 is TGTGCCAGCAGCTTTACAGGGGCCGGGGAGCTGTTTTTT.

This clone turned up a few times. The chain joins TRBV7-9 to TRBJ2-1; D ambiguous. There are 12 residues in the CDR3. Germline loops: CDR1 SEHNR, CDR2 FQNEAQ (reference sequence). V shed 0 bases and J shed 5 bases, with 2 bases lying between them. CDR3 residues: CASSLADNEQFF. In DNA form, the CDR3 reads TGTGCCAGCAGCTTAGCGGACAATGAGCAGTTCTTC.